These T cell receptor beta chains were read from a single sample in a study of T cell changes during pregnancy in multiple sclerosis. The protocol was immunoSEQ multiplex PCR, while the TCRdb copy is restricted to in-frame clones and leaves out a portion. The sample lists over 40,000 clones, roughly nine tenths occurring once. The source was peripheral blood, collected in the second trimester of pregnancy. These receptors all come from a female donor in good health, enrolled as a control in a pregnancy study. CDR3s include the opening cysteine and the closing phenylalanine or tryptophan. Each record gives: D gene, V gene, clone size, J gene, CDR3 protein, CDR3 DNA. A D gene is named only where the DNA matches it firmly. Rows may omit the clone size; those that give it use once, few, many or a size class.

>TRBD1|TRBV19|.|TRBJ1-5
CASSPQDRGVQPQHF
TGTGCCAGTAGTCCCCAGGACAGGGGGGTTCAGCCCCAGCATTTT
>.|TRBV7-6|.|TRBJ1-3
CASSLPGIGNTIYF
TGTGCCAGCAGCTTACCGGGTATTGGAAACACCATATATTTT
>TRBD1|TRBV25-1|.|TRBJ1-2
CASSRDRDSGGGYTF
TGTGCCAGCAGTCGCGACAGGGACAGCGGGGGGGGCTACACCTTC
>.|TRBV5-1|.|TRBJ2-5
CASSSSRDRLQETQYF
TGCGCCAGCAGCTCATCCAGGGATAGGCTTCAAGAGACCCAGTACTTC
>.|TRBV7-9|.|TRBJ1-1
CASSLRGESGTEAFF
TGTGCCAGCAGCTTACGGGGGGAGAGCGGCACTGAAGCTTTCTTT
>TRBD1|TRBV7-6|.|TRBJ1-4
CASSSGQLNEKLFF
TGTGCCAGCAGTTCGGGACAGTTAAATGAAAAACTGTTTTTT
>TRBD1|TRBV19|.|TRBJ1-2
CASTLTGVAGYTF
TGTGCCAGTACCCTGACAGGGGTTGCTGGCTACACCTTC
>.|TRBV6-5|.|TRBJ1-1
CASSSLENTEAFF
TGTGCCAGCAGTTCCCTAGAGAACACTGAAGCTTTCTTT
>.|TRBV30|.|TRBJ2-7
CAWSTTTVSEQYF
TGTGCCTGGAGTACAACCACAGTCTCCGAGCAGTACTTC
>TRBD2|TRBV6-5|once|TRBJ2-2
CASSWTSGGRTGELFF
TGTGCCAGCAGTTGGACTAGCGGGGGGCGCACCGGGGAGCTGTTTTTT
>.|TRBV2|.|TRBJ1-3
CASRRQVGSGNTIYF
TGTGCCAGCAGAAGACAGGTCGGGTCTGGAAACACCATATATTTT
>.|TRBV18|.|TRBJ1-2
CASSPNGDYGYTF
TGTGCCAGCTCACCAAACGGAGACTATGGCTACACCTTC
>.|TRBV5-1|.|TRBJ2-2
CASSLTGKRFAGELFF
TGCGCCAGCAGCTTGACGGGAAAGAGGTTTGCCGGGGAGCTGTTTTTT
>.|TRBV7-2|.|TRBJ2-7
CASSAGTVYEQYF
TGTGCCAGCAGCGCGGGGACAGTCTACGAGCAGTACTTC
>.|TRBV18|once|TRBJ2-7
CASSLRQAVGTYEQYF
TGTGCCAGCTCATTACGACAGGCGGTGGGCACCTACGAGCAGTACTTC
>TRBD1|TRBV11-2|.|TRBJ1-6
CASSLGPLQGARSPLHF
TGTGCCAGCAGCTTGGGACCCTTACAGGGGGCGCGGTCACCCCTCCACTTT
>TRBD2|TRBV14|.|TRBJ2-1
CASSLGLAGTGNEQFF
TGTGCCAGCAGCCTGGGACTAGCGGGAACCGGCAATGAGCAGTTCTTC
>TRBD1|TRBV29-1|.|TRBJ2-7
CSGRDSHYEQYF
TGCAGCGGCAGGGACAGCCACTACGAGCAGTACTTC
>.|TRBV5-1|once|TRBJ1-2
CASSLDSNGYTF
TGCGCCAGCAGCCTAGACAGTAATGGCTACACCTTC
>TRBD2|TRBV7-9|.|TRBJ2-1
CASSPGLAGSTGLLGEQFF
TGTGCCAGCAGCCCTGGACTAGCGGGATCAACTGGGCTTCTTGGTGAGCAGTTCTTC
>.|TRBV21-1|few|TRBJ1-2
CASKGRGYGYTF
TGTGCCAGCAAGGGGCGGGGCTATGGCTACACCTTC
>.|TRBV7-9|.|TRBJ1-4
CASSSRSGYEKLFF
TGTGCCAGCAGCTCCCGGTCGGGGTATGAAAAACTGTTTTTT
>TRBD1|TRBV27|once|TRBJ1-2
CASSSLDRSPTNYGYTF
TGTGCCAGCAGTTCACTGGACAGGAGCCCAACTAACTATGGCTACACCTTC
>.|TRBV5-1|.|TRBJ2-5
CASSLGAVSPVETQYF
TGCGCCAGCAGCTTGGGGGCCGTCTCCCCGGTGGAGACCCAGTACTTC
>TRBD2|TRBV9|.|TRBJ2-7
CASSPQTSGAYEQYF
TGTGCCAGCAGCCCCCAGACTAGCGGGGCCTACGAGCAGTACTTC
>.|TRBV4-3|once|TRBJ2-5
CASSHETGSGTETQYF
TGCGCCAGCAGCCACGAGACAGGCTCCGGGACAGAGACCCAGTACTTC
>TRBD1|TRBV15|.|TRBJ1-2
CATSRDGDRGLGYGYTF
TGTGCCACCAGCAGAGATGGGGACAGGGGGTTGGGCTATGGCTACACCTTC
>TRBD2|TRBV6-1|.|TRBJ2-1
CASVIGLADYNEQFF
TGTGCCAGCGTTATCGGGCTAGCGGACTACAATGAGCAGTTCTTC
>.|TRBV10-3|.|TRBJ2-3
CAIRIFTGSTDTQYF
TGTGCCATCAGGATCTTTACAGGTTCCACAGATACGCAGTATTTT
>TRBD2|TRBV28|once|TRBJ2-5
CATVAGGQETQYF
TGTGCCACCGTAGCGGGGGGCCAAGAGACCCAGTACTTC
>.|TRBV18|.|TRBJ1-1
CASSPTRQLNTEAFF
TGTGCCAGCTCACCAACCCGACAGCTGAACACTGAAGCTTTCTTT
>TRBD1|TRBV9|.|TRBJ2-2
CASSPRQGLTGELFF
TGTGCCAGCAGCCCCCGACAGGGGCTCACCGGGGAGCTGTTTTTT
>TRBD2|TRBV16|.|TRBJ2-1
CASSQLSGSYNEQFF
TGTGCCAGCAGCCAACTTAGCGGGAGCTACAATGAGCAGTTCTTC
>.|TRBV30|.|TRBJ1-5
CAWSLTSNQPQHF
TGTGCCTGGAGTTTGACATCAAATCAGCCCCAGCATTTT
>.|TRBV21-1|once|TRBJ1-4
CASSRARTNEKLFF
TGTGCCAGCAGCAGGGCAAGGACTAATGAAAAACTGTTTTTT
>.|TRBV30|.|TRBJ1-5
CAWSVREKGKGNQPQHF
TGTGCCTGGAGTGTACGGGAGAAGGGAAAGGGCAATCAGCCCCAGCATTTT
>TRBD1|TRBV19|medium-sized|TRBJ1-5
CASSRAGQGNQPQHF
TGTGCCAGTAGTAGAGCGGGACAGGGAAATCAGCCCCAGCATTTT
>.|TRBV5-1|.|TRBJ2-7
CASSLEYSSYEQYF
TGCGCCAGCAGCTTGGAATACTCCTCCTACGAGCAGTACTTC
>.|TRBV11-3|.|TRBJ1-1
CASSVSGTEAFF
TGTGCCAGCAGCGTATCAGGGACTGAAGCTTTCTTT
>.|TRBV27|.|TRBJ1-5
CASSLFGVGQPQHF
TGTGCCAGCAGTTTATTCGGGGTGGGTCAGCCCCAGCATTTT
>TRBD2|TRBV5-1|once|TRBJ2-3
CASSPSLAGVITDTQYF
TGCGCCAGCAGCCCTTCACTAGCGGGGGTTATCACAGATACGCAGTATTTT
>.|TRBV4-1|.|TRBJ2-7
CASSQDGLVSGEQYF
TGCGCCAGCAGCCAAGATGGTCTAGTCTCGGGTGAGCAGTACTTC
>TRBD2|TRBV6-5|once|TRBJ2-7
CASSLGTSGVGEQYF
TGTGCCAGCAGCCTCGGGACTAGCGGGGTGGGCGAGCAGTACTTC
>.|TRBV29-1|.|TRBJ1-1
CSVEGGWGQITEAFF
TGCAGCGTTGAAGGGGGGTGGGGGCAGATCACTGAAGCTTTCTTT
>.|TRBV5-6|.|TRBJ1-1
CASSFIRGSNTEAFF
TGTGCCAGCAGCTTTATACGGGGTTCGAACACTGAAGCTTTCTTT
>TRBD2|TRBV27|.|TRBJ2-7
CASSLSIVASGEQYF
TGTGCCAGCAGTTTATCGATAGTCGCTAGCGGGGAGCAGTACTTC
>.|TRBV11-2|.|TRBJ2-1
CASSLAASFGGNEQFF
TGTGCCAGCAGCTTAGCGGCTAGCTTCGGGGGCAATGAGCAGTTCTTC
>TRBD1|TRBV25-1|once|TRBJ2-7
CASSGQLHYEQYF
TGTGCCAGCTCGGGACAGCTACACTACGAGCAGTACTTC
>.|TRBV30|.|TRBJ1-6
CAWSPLQGYNSPLHF
TGTGCCTGGAGCCCCTTACAGGGCTATAATTCACCCCTCCACTTT
>.|TRBV2|.|TRBJ2-7
CASSATASYEQYF
TGTGCCAGCAGTGCGACAGCCTCCTACGAGCAGTACTTC
>.|TRBV27|.|TRBJ2-1
CASSSPTPSSYNEQFF
TGTGCCAGCAGCTCCCCGACTCCCAGCTCCTACAATGAGCAGTTCTTC
>TRBD1|TRBV13|.|TRBJ1-3
CASSLGTAGNTIYF
TGTGCCAGCAGCTTGGGGACAGCTGGAAACACCATATATTTT
>TRBD1|TRBV2|.|TRBJ2-7
CASTRDSHEQYF
TGTGCCAGCACTCGGGACAGCCACGAGCAGTACTTC
>.|TRBV2|.|TRBJ2-1
CASIPDFTYNEQFF
TGTGCCAGCATTCCGGACTTTACCTACAATGAGCAGTTCTTC
>TRBD2|TRBV10-2|.|TRBJ2-7
CASSERLAGPSYEQYF
TGCGCCAGCAGTGAGCGGCTAGCGGGCCCCTCCTACGAGCAGTACTTC